Listed below are T cell receptor beta chains from one sample, sequenced in a study of blood T cell repertoires in COVID-19. Some clones are missing from TCRdb's copy, which holds only in-frame ones; the method was immunoSEQ multiplex PCR. The sample lists 200,000 or so clones, approximately 83% occurring once. The material sequenced was PBMCs or T cells enriched from blood (not recorded which). These receptors were collected from a middle-aged man who had recovered from COVID-19. Both conserved end residues are part of each CDR3. A D gene is named only where the DNA matches it firmly. For some rows the clone size is stated as once, few or many, or as a class when expanded; others skip it.

>few|.|TRBV11-2|TRBJ2-7
CASSGTRTGEQYF
TGTGCCAGCAGCGGAACTAGGACTGGTGAGCAGTACTTC
>once|TRBD2|TRBV6-2/TRBV6-3|TRBJ2-1
CASSTPIKRDRSYNEQFF
TGTGCCAGCAGTACACCAATAAAGCGGGACCGCTCCTACAATGAGCAGTTCTTC
>once|.|TRBV5-4|TRBJ2-5
CASSFRQYRETQYF
TGTGCCAGCAGCTTTCGTCAGTATCGAGAGACCCAGTACTTC
>.|TRBD1|TRBV10-3|TRBJ1-1
CAISEATGVAFF
TGTGCCATCAGTGAGGCGACAGGGGTTGCTTTCTTT
>.|.|TRBV19|TRBJ2-3
CASSPNRYAQYF
TGTGCCAGTAGCCCAAATAGATACGCGCAGTATTTT
>.|.|TRBV11-3|TRBJ1-1
CASSFRQVLGTEAFF
TGTGCCAGCAGCTTCCGACAGGTGCTAGGCACTGAAGCTTTCTTT
>few|TRBD1|TRBV7-2|TRBJ2-7
CASSLTGGLRLTNYEQYF
TGTGCCAGCAGCTTAACAGGGGGCCTACGCCTGACCAACTACGAGCAGTACTTC
>.|.|TRBV19|TRBJ1-6
CASSSSRETSSYNSPLHF
TGTGCCAGTAGTTCCTCAAGGGAGACAAGCTCCTATAATTCACCCCTCCACTTT
>.|TRBD1|TRBV7-9|TRBJ1-1
CASSSRQDRVGSGAFF
TGTGCCAGCAGCTCACGCCAGGACAGGGTTGGGTCAGGTGCTTTCTTT
>.|.|TRBV30|TRBJ1-2
CAWSFAPSGVYGYTF
TGTGCCTGGAGTTTTGCTCCGTCGGGAGTGTATGGCTACACCTTC
>.|.|TRBV19|TRBJ2-1
CASSREYLSNEQFF
TGTGCCAGTAGTAGAGAGTACCTATCCAATGAGCAGTTCTTC
>.|TRBD1|TRBV2|TRBJ2-7
CASRTTGSSYEQYF
TGTGCCAGCAGAACGACAGGGAGCTCCTACGAGCAGTACTTC
>.|.|TRBV27|TRBJ1-4
CASSFSGMEEKLFF
TGTGCCAGCAGTTTTAGTGGAATGGAGGAAAAACTGTTTTTT
>.|.|TRBV11-2|TRBJ1-1
CASLQGDFNTEAFF
TGTGCCAGCTTACAGGGAGATTTTAACACTGAAGCTTTCTTT
>.|.|TRBV28|TRBJ2-7
CASRTPGISYEQYF
TGTGCCAGCAGGACCCCCGGGATTTCCTACGAGCAGTACTTC
>.|TRBD1|TRBV6-5|TRBJ1-2
CASRKTGYGYTF
TGTGCCAGCAGAAAGACAGGGTATGGCTACACCTTC
>few|TRBD1|TRBV24-1|TRBJ1-2
CATSTGGNGYTF
TGTGCCACCAGTACAGGGGGGAATGGCTACACCTTC
>once|TRBD1|TRBV5-1|TRBJ1-2
CASSSWDREVGYTF
TGCGCCAGCAGCTCCTGGGACAGGGAGGTTGGCTACACCTTC
>.|.|TRBV15|TRBJ1-5
CATSRDRGGGAPQHF
TGTGCCACCAGCAGAGATCGTGGAGGAGGAGCCCCCCAGCATTTT
>.|.|TRBV6-5|TRBJ1-2
CASIERGYYGYTF
TGTGCCAGCATCGAACGGGGGTACTATGGCTACACCTTC
>.|TRBD1|TRBV6-6|TRBJ1-1
CASSLKTGDDGEAFF
TGTGCCAGCAGCCTCAAGACAGGGGACGATGGTGAAGCTTTCTTT
>.|.|TRBV6-2/TRBV6-3|TRBJ2-6
CASSYGGDAGFSGANVLTF
TGTGCCAGCAGTTACGGGGGCGACGCGGGCTTCTCTGGGGCCAACGTCCTGACTTTC
>.|.|TRBV18|TRBJ2-1
CASSPVPSPYNEQFF
TGTGCCAGCTCACCAGTTCCTTCCCCCTACAATGAGCAGTTCTTC
>.|.|TRBV5-6|TRBJ2-1
CASSGLLGPREQFF
TGTGCCAGCAGCGGGTTACTAGGCCCGAGGGAGCAGTTCTTC
>.|TRBD1|TRBV10-2|TRBJ1-1
CASSTGAGEAFF
TGCGCCAGCAGTACAGGGGCAGGGGAAGCTTTCTTT
>.|TRBD1|TRBV12-3/TRBV12-4|TRBJ1-1
CASSNRGATEAFF
TGTGCCAGCAGTAACAGGGGAGCCACTGAAGCTTTCTTT
>.|.|TRBV3-1/TRBV3-2|TRBJ1-1
CASSQVSSNTEAFF
TGTGCCAGCAGCCAAGTATCCAGTAACACTGAAGCTTTCTTT
>.|.|TRBV3-1/TRBV3-2|TRBJ1-1
CASSQLGGWTEAFF
TGTGCCAGCAGCCAATTGGGGGGTTGGACTGAAGCTTTCTTT
>.|.|TRBV10-1|TRBJ2-3
CASSWAGGGTDTQYF
TGCGCCAGCAGCTGGGCAGGGGGAGGAACAGATACGCAGTATTTT
>few|TRBD2|TRBV7-2|TRBJ2-7
CASSLAGLAGGYEQYF
TGTGCCAGCAGCTTAGCGGGGCTAGCGGGGGGCTACGAGCAGTACTTC
>.|.|TRBV5-1|TRBJ2-1
CASSPSPSSYNEQFF
TGCGCCAGCAGTCCAAGTCCGAGCTCCTACAATGAGCAGTTCTTC
>.|TRBD2|TRBV10-3|TRBJ2-1
CAISERGSGGALAEQFF
TGTGCCATCAGTGAGCGGGGTAGCGGGGGGGCCTTAGCCGAGCAGTTCTTC
>.|TRBD1|TRBV24-1|TRBJ2-1
CATEGQGSYNEQFF
TGTGCCACCGAAGGACAGGGCTCCTACAATGAGCAGTTCTTC
>.|.|TRBV10-1|TRBJ1-5
CASSEAVSQPQHF
TGCGCCAGCAGTGAGGCGGTCAGCCAGCCCCAGCATTTT
>.|.|TRBV6-5|TRBJ1-1
CASSYSIRGNTEAFF
TGTGCCAGCAGTTACTCTATCCGGGGAAACACTGAAGCTTTCTTT
>.|TRBD1|TRBV11-1|TRBJ1-1
CASSLEDRGNTEAFF
TGTGCCAGCAGCTTAGAGGACAGGGGGAACACTGAAGCTTTCTTT
>.|TRBD1|TRBV27|TRBJ1-5
CASREGTASNQPQHF
TGTGCCAGCAGGGAGGGGACAGCCTCCAATCAGCCCCAGCATTTT
>.|TRBD1|TRBV28|TRBJ1-2
CASGQVSGYTF
TGTGCCAGTGGACAGGTCTCGGGCTACACCTTC
>.|.|TRBV29-1|TRBJ1-1
CSVGRGGDTEAFF
TGCAGCGTCGGTCGAGGGGGGGACACTGAAGCTTTCTTT
>.|TRBD1|TRBV7-6|TRBJ1-4
CASSYGTANEKLFF
TGTGCCAGCAGCTACGGGACAGCAAATGAAAAACTGTTTTTT
>.|.|TRBV5-1|TRBJ1-3
CASSLETGRSGNTIYF
TGCGCCAGCAGCTTGGAAACAGGGCGCTCTGGAAACACCATATATTTT
>.|.|TRBV12-3/TRBV12-4|TRBJ1-2
CASTKANYGYTF
TGTGCCAGCACTAAAGCAAACTATGGCTACACCTTC
>.|TRBD1|TRBV7-2|TRBJ2-7
CASSSGTGAYEQYF
TGTGCCAGCAGCTCCGGGACAGGGGCTTACGAGCAGTACTTC
>once|.|TRBV19|TRBJ2-3
CASSIGGAGDTQYF
TGTGCCAGTAGTATTGGGGGGGCCGGAGATACGCAGTATTTT
>.|TRBD1|TRBV27|TRBJ1-4
CASSKNRGLPNEKLFF
TGTGCCAGCAGCAAGAACAGGGGTCTCCCTAATGAAAAACTGTTTTTT
>.|.|TRBV29-1|TRBJ2-3
CSAALTGPEDTQYF
TGCAGCGCTGCCTTGACAGGCCCCGAAGATACGCAGTATTTT
>.|.|TRBV5-1|TRBJ1-2
CASSSSPTEPYGYTF
TGCGCCAGCAGCTCTTCCCCGACAGAACCCTATGGCTACACCTTC
>.|.|TRBV18|TRBJ1-5
CASSPERNQPQHF
TGTGCCAGCTCCCCGGAGCGCAATCAGCCCCAGCATTTT
>.|TRBD1|TRBV7-2|TRBJ1-3
CASSGQGGNTIYF
TGTGCCAGCAGCGGACAGGGCGGAAACACCATATATTTT
>once|.|TRBV21-1|TRBJ1-2
CASSNRVGRKINYGYTF
TGTGCCAGCAGCAATAGGGTGGGGCGAAAGATTAACTATGGCTACACCTTC
>once|.|TRBV19|TRBJ1-3
CASSMPGTGNTIYF
TGTGCCAGTAGTATGCCCGGGACTGGAAACACCATATATTTT
>.|TRBD2|TRBV2|TRBJ2-5
CASSISGGASEETQYF
TGTGCCAGCAGCATTAGCGGGGGGGCGTCGGAAGAGACCCAGTACTTC
>.|TRBD2|TRBV6-6|TRBJ2-1
CASSPISGGRSYNEQFF
TGTGCCAGCAGTCCTATAAGCGGGGGGCGATCCTACAATGAGCAGTTCTTC
>few|TRBD1|TRBV5-4|TRBJ1-1
CASSQSRQGEAFF
TGTGCCAGCAGCCAGAGCCGACAGGGAGAAGCTTTCTTT